A few counts support the clone carrying this TCR delta chain. The data stem from a study of gamma-delta T cells after stem cell transplantation. Germline-derived CDR1 and CDR2 are TSWWSYY and QGS. The CDR3 covers 23 residues. V was pared by 0 bases and J by 0 bases, with 21 bases of the junction left unmatched. TCRdb used CATT to re-call clones from the RT-PCR reads. The repertoire includes some 1,200 delta-chain clones, 15% to 20% of them detected once, and almost 30% sits in the top ten. The rearrangement links TRDV1 to TRDJ1, with 11 bases that match TRDD3. The sample consisted of gamma-delta T cells. The clonotype comes from a human donor. It is not recorded whose cells these are; they may come from a transplant donor. The CDR3 sequence is CALGELDPPYGYWGISYTDKLIF. The CDR3 DNA follows: TGTGCTCTTGGGGAACTAGATCCCCCCTACGGTTACTGGGGGATAAGTTACACCGATAAACTCATCTTT.